Listed here are 14 T cell receptor beta chains from one sample, sequenced in a study of blood T cell repertoires in COVID-19. The assay was immunoSEQ multiplex PCR, and TCRdb's table has in-frame clones only and misses some. The sample contains some 300,000 clones, around 90% of which appear only once. Sequencing was done on a sample of PBMCs or T cells enriched from blood (not recorded which). The origin of the receptors is a woman aged 55-75 years in a cohort exposed to, infected with or recovered from COVID-19 (not recorded which).

The V gene is TRBV2, the J gene TRBJ2-1; no clear D. The CDR3 totals 13 residues. The germline gives CDR1 SNHLY, CDR2 FYNNEI. The V gene lost 3 bases and the J gene lost 6 bases, with 9 bases spanning the gap. The CDR3 sequence: CASSEELRNEQFF. DNA for the CDR3: TGTGCCAGCAGTGAGGAGCTTCGCAATGAGCAGTTCTTC.

V and J are TRBV3-1 (or the pseudogene TRBV3-2) and TRBJ2-6, with a possible D match to TRBD2 (5 bases). Germline CDR1 LGHDT, CDR2 YNNKEL (reference sequence). The CDR3 runs 15 residues. The ends were cut back, 5 bases at V and 0 bases at J, with 8 bases in the middle. The DNA of the CDR3 is TGTGCCAGCAGCTCGGGGAACTCTGGGGCCAACGTCCTGACTTTC. Amino acids: CASSSGNSGANVLTF.

The chain links TRBV2 to TRBJ1-3; 7 positions match TRBD1. V shed 4 bases and J 4 bases; nucleotides not matched to a gene: 7. The CDR3 sequence is 15 residues long. The germline gives CDR1 SNHLY, CDR2 FYNNEI. DNA of the CDR3: TGTGCCAGCAGTGCGGAGACAGGGTACGGAAACACCATATATTTT. Encoded protein: CASSAETGYGNTIYF.

The rearrangement links TRBV13 to TRBJ2-2, with 11 bases matching TRBD1. The CDR3 is made up of 16 amino acids. V shed 4 bases and J 7 bases; nucleotides not matched to a gene: 8. CDR1 PRHDT and CDR2 FYEKMQ come from the germline V gene (reference sequence). The CDR3 loop is CASSSGQGAEGGELFF. The CDR3 DNA reads TGTGCCAGCAGCTCCGGACAGGGGGCGGAAGGCGGGGAGCTGTTTTTT.

This clone was detected ten times or more. The chain joins TRBV6-2 or TRBV6-3 to TRBJ2-3, with a weak D call TRBD1 (6 bases). The germline CDR1 and CDR2 sequences are MNHEY and SVGEGT. V lost 2 bases, J lost 2 bases, and 11 bases lay in between. This CDR3 is built from 15 residues. CDR3 in amino acids: CASSYTGTHTDTQYF. The CDR3, as DNA: TGTGCCAGCAGTTACACAGGGACCCACACAGATACGCAGTATTTT.

The gene calls are TRBV2 and TRBJ2-3; TRBD1 aligns across 8 bases. CDR1 SNHLY and CDR2 FYNNEI come from the germline V gene. This CDR3 has 15 amino acids. CDR3 region: CAQHRDRSGTDTQYF. CDR3 coding DNA: TGTGCGCAGCACCGGGACAGGTCGGGCACAGATACGCAGTATTTT.

The chain is built from TRBV7-6 and TRBJ2-5; maybe TRBD1 (6 bases). V lost 2 bases and J 4 bases, leaving 11 bases between the germline ends. The CDR3 covers 14 residues. Germline loops: CDR1 SGHVS, CDR2 FNYEAQ. As DNA, the CDR3 is TGTGCCAGCAGCTTAAACAGGGCGGGAGAGACCCAGTACTTC. Encoded protein: CASSLNRAGETQYF.

The chain employs TRBV19 and TRBJ2-1; tentative D call: TRBD2 (5 bases). Trimming stripped 3 bases from V and 7 bases from J, with 13 bases between. The CDR3 loop spans 14 amino acids. Germline loops: CDR1 LNHDA, CDR2 SQIVND (reference sequence). DNA for the CDR3: TGTGCCAGTAGTATTCGGGATCCGCGAAATGAGCAGTTCTTC. Protein sequence: CASSIRDPRNEQFF.

The V and J genes are TRBV20-1 and TRBJ2-4, with 7 bases fitting TRBD2. Germline CDR1 DFQATT, CDR2 SNEGSKA (reference sequence). The CDR3 extends over 15 amino acids. With V trimmed by 3 bases and J by 3 bases, 8 bases remained unmatched. CDR3 amino acids: CSASGEGEGKNIQYF. CDR3 in DNA: TGCAGTGCTAGTGGGGAGGGTGAGGGCAAAAACATTCAGTACTTC.

The chain is built from TRBV3-1 (or the pseudogene TRBV3-2) and TRBJ1-2; D might be TRBD1 (6 bases). This CDR3 is 12 amino acids long. The V gene's germline CDR1 is LGHDT and CDR2 YNNKEL (reference sequence). V lost 2 bases to trimming and J lost 10 bases, with 11 bases between them. The CDR3 DNA sequence: TGTGCCAGCAGCCAACTAGGGGGTGCCTACACCTTC. It encodes CASSQLGGAYTF.

This chain connects TRBV7-3 to TRBJ2-2; TRBD2 aligns across 11 bases. Germline V gene sequence: CDR1 SGHTA, CDR2 FQGTGA. The V segment lost 5 bases and the J segment 7 bases; nucleotides outside the gene matches: 6. The CDR3 extends over 15 amino acids. DNA of the CDR3: TGTGCCAGCAGCGCCACTAGCGGGAGTGGCGGGGAGCTGTTTTTT. Translation gives CASSATSGSGGELFF. The variable domain in full, with the rest retrieved from reference TRBV7-3 and TRBJ2-2, is GAGVSQTPSNKVTEKGKYVELRCDPISGHTALYWYRQSLGQGPEFLIYFQGTGAADDSGLPNDRFFAVRPEGSVSTLKIQRTERGDSAVYLCASSATSGSGGELFFGEGSRLTVL.

This chain links TRBV14 with TRBJ2-5; D may be TRBD1 (5 bases). Germline loops: CDR1 SGHDN, CDR2 FVKESK. V was trimmed by 5 bases and J by 0 bases, leaving 19 bases between them. The CDR3 length is 17 residues. In nucleotides, the CDR3 is TGTGCCAGCAGCGCAATCAGGGCAAACGTTAACCAAGAGACCCAGTACTTC. This encodes CASSAIRANVNQETQYF.

The CDR3 sequence: CASSLLAGPEQFF. CDR3 in DNA: TGCGCCAGCAGCTTGTTAGCGGGGCCTGAGCAGTTCTTC. V usage is TRBV5-1 and J usage is TRBJ2-1; 8 nucleotides align to TRBD2. Per germline, CDR1 SGHRS and CDR2 YFSETQ. This CDR3 is built from 13 residues. V was clipped by 1 base and J by 9 bases; unmatched bases: 3.

This clone was detected a few times. This sequence joins TRBV5-1 and TRBJ1-3; D not resolved. Trimming cost V 1 base and J 0 bases, with 14 bases left between them. Germline V CDR1 and CDR2: SGHRS, YFSETQ. The CDR3 spans 17 residues. In DNA form, the CDR3 reads TGCGCCAGCAGCTTGAGGAGCGGCAGTCTCTCTGGAAACACCATATATTTT. Translating it yields CASSLRSGSLSGNTIYF.